What follows are 24 T cell receptor beta chains derived from one specimen sequenced in a study of patients and donors after allogeneic stem cell transplantation. TCRdb re-derived calls from the RT-PCR reads in MiXCR, one entry per CDR3 protein. The sample gives hundreds of thousands of distinct CDR3 sequences, 16% of which show up once; less than 9.5% is in the top ten. Material for sequencing was blood, either unsorted or a sorted T cell fraction (not recorded which). The receptors derive from a human donor who was either an allogeneic HSCT recipient or a stem cell or donor lymphocyte infusion donor (not recorded which). It is not recorded whose cells these are; they may come from a transplant donor.

Only a few counts were recorded for this clonotype. The V call is TRBV24-1, the J call TRBJ1-1; weak D call: TRBD1 (6 bases). Trimming pared 4 bases from V and 1 base from J, leaving 9 bases between. The V gene's germline CDR1 is KGHDR and CDR2 SFDVKD. This CDR3 has 14 residues. As DNA, the CDR3 is TGTGCCACCAGTGAGGGGGCTAGGAACACTGAAGCTTTCTTT. Its protein product is CATSEGARNTEAFF.

This rearrangement joins TRBV20-1 to TRBJ2-6, with a tentative D call TRBD2 (5 bases). This CDR3 region has 14 residues. The germline V gene encodes CDR1 DFQATT and CDR2 SNEGSKA (reference sequence). V was cut by 5 bases and J by 5 bases, with 13 bases left in between. The CDR3 sequence is CSAATGVWANVLTF. The CDR3 DNA reads as TGCAGTGCTGCGACCGGGGTTTGGGCCAACGTCCTGACTTTC.

The chain combines TRBV6-2 or TRBV6-3 with TRBJ1-5; the match to TRBD1 covers 7 bases. Germline CDR1 reads MNHEY; CDR2 reads SVGEGT. This CDR3 spans 20 amino acids. V gave up 2 bases and J gave up 2 bases; unmatched junction bases: 18. The CDR3 sequence: CASSYPPGQAISYGNQPQHF. The CDR3, as DNA: TGTGCCAGCAGTTACCCCCCAGGACAGGCTATATCCTACGGCAATCAGCCCCAGCATTTT.

This clonotype was observed a handful of times. The chain is built from TRBV12-3 or TRBV12-4 and TRBJ1-2, with D perhaps matching TRBD1 (6 bases). The CDR3 extends over 15 amino acids. V lost 5 bases and J lost 4, with 17 bases in between. The CDR3 DNA follows: TGTGCCAGCAGTCCAAATACAGGGTGGGTCTATGGCTACACCTTC. This codes for CASSPNTGWVYGYTF.

The chain couples TRBV5-1 to TRBJ2-5; possibly TRBD2 for D (6 bases). V was shortened by 4 bases and J by 5 bases, with 15 bases between the two germline ends. Germline loops: CDR1 SGHRS, CDR2 YFSETQ. CDR3 length: 14 amino acids. The CDR3 nucleotides read TGCGCCAGCAGCCCAAAGACTAGGGGCGAGACCCAGTACTTC. Amino acids: CASSPKTRGETQYF. The variable domain in full, with the rest retrieved from reference TRBV5-1 and TRBJ2-5, is KAGVTQTPRYLIKTRGQQVTLSCSPISGHRSVSWYQQTPGQGLQFLFEYFSETQRNKGNFPGRFSGRQFSNSRSEMNVSTLELGDSALYLCASSPKTRGETQYFGPGTRLLVL.

This clonotype was found many times. The chain joins TRBV29-1 to TRBJ2-2, with D perhaps TRBD1 (6 bases). Germline V gene sequence: CDR1 SQVTM, CDR2 ANQGSEA. Trimming took 5 bases from V and 0 from J, leaving 10 bases between them. The length of the CDR3 is 14 residues. The CDR3 sequence: CSVSDRTNTGELFF. The CDR3 coding sequence is TGCAGCGTTTCCGACAGGACGAACACCGGGGAGCTGTTTTTT.

This clonotype was seen a handful of times. V gene TRBV7-2 combines with J gene TRBJ1-4, with no clear D. CDR1 and CDR2 (germline): SGHTA, FQGNSA. Trimming pared 4 bases from V and 7 bases from J, leaving 16 bases between. CDR3 size: 15 residues. In DNA form, the CDR3 reads TGTGCCAGCAGCTCTACCGGGCCAGGAAGTGAAAAACTGTTTTTT. This gives the protein CASSSTGPGSEKLFF.

This chain connects TRBV29-1 to TRBJ1-2; weak D call: TRBD1 (5 bases). The germline V and J ends were trimmed by 4 bases and 7 bases, with 10 bases remaining between them. The CDR3 is 11 residues long. The germline V gene encodes CDR1 SQVTM and CDR2 ANQGSEA. This chain's CDR3 is CSVVGDGGYTF. The DNA of the CDR3 is TGCAGCGTTGTAGGGGACGGTGGCTACACCTTC.

This rearrangement joins TRBV20-1 to TRBJ2-2, with unresolved D. Looked up from germline, CDR1 is DFQATT and CDR2 is SNEGSKA (reference sequence). Trimming pared 3 bases from V and 5 bases from J, leaving 7 bases between. The CDR3 contains 12 residues. The CDR3 nucleotides read TGCAGTGCTAGTCCTTTAACCGGGGAGCTGTTTTTT. Translating gives CSASPLTGELFF.

This clonotype appeared many times. V usage is TRBV20-1 and J usage is TRBJ2-3; D ambiguous. The CDR3 totals 15 residues. Trimming cost V 0 bases and J 9 bases, with 19 bases left between them. Germline V gene lookup returns CDR1 DFQATT and CDR2 SNEGSKA (reference sequence). The CDR3 here is CSAREARSSSGTQYF. CDR3 nucleotide sequence: TGCAGTGCTAGAGAAGCAAGGAGTTCATCAGGCACGCAGTATTTT.

The chain joins TRBV19 to TRBJ1-3, with 7 nucleotides matching TRBD1. The germline CDR1 and CDR2 sequences are LNHDA and SQIVND (reference sequence). The length of the CDR3 is 17 residues. Germline trimming cut 5 bases from V and 2 bases from J; bases unmatched to any gene: 12. The CDR3 is CASSGGTVPKAGNTIYF. The DNA of the CDR3 is TGTGCCAGTAGTGGGGGGACAGTTCCTAAAGCTGGAAACACCATATATTTT.

In its sample, this clonotype was seen many times. The J gene is TRBJ1-6, the V gene TRBV12-3 or TRBV12-4; D may be TRBD1 (5 bases). Trimming took off 1 base at V and 6 bases at J, with 10 bases between the two ends. The CDR3 extends over 15 amino acids. The DNA for the CDR3 is TGTGCCAGCAGTTTAGTAGGCGGGGGTAATTCACCCCTCCACTTT. Residues: CASSLVGGGNSPLHF.

This chain links TRBV24-1 with TRBJ1-5; D perhaps matches TRBD1 (5 bases). Trimming removed 5 bases from V and 4 bases from J, with 17 bases in between. Germline assignment: CDR1 KGHDR and CDR2 SFDVKD. The CDR3 totals 16 residues. This CDR3 is CATSGLSSGANQPQHF. In nucleotides, the CDR3 is TGTGCCACCAGTGGTTTATCTTCTGGGGCTAATCAGCCCCAGCATTTT.

This chain joins TRBV27 and TRBJ2-1, with 13 bases matching TRBD2. The germline V gene has CDR1 MNHEY and CDR2 SMNVEV (reference sequence). CDR3 length: 16 residues. Germline trimming cut 5 bases from V and 9 bases from J; bases unmatched to any gene: 10. This CDR3 reads CASSDPGLAGRGEQFF. DNA for the CDR3: TGTGCCAGCAGTGACCCGGGACTAGCGGGAAGGGGTGAGCAGTTCTTC.

This clonotype was picked up a small number of times. The chain employs TRBV9 and TRBJ2-1, with a weak D call TRBD2 (5 bases). The V end lost 4 bases, the J end lost 2 bases, and 19 bases lay between the germline ends. The CDR3 has 17 residues. CDR1 and CDR2 (germline): SGDLS, YYNGEE. CDR3 DNA: TGTGCCAGCAGCCCCCAACCTAGCTCCACCACCTACAATGAGCAGTTCTTC. As protein: CASSPQPSSTTYNEQFF.

This rearrangement joins TRBV20-1 to TRBJ1-6, with D possibly TRBD1 on 6 matching bases. The ends were cut back, 4 bases at V and 8 bases at J, with 18 bases in the middle. Germline-derived CDR1 and CDR2 are DFQATT and SNEGSKA (reference sequence). There are 15 residues in the CDR3. CDR3 sequence: CSATPFGTRYSPLHF. CDR3 DNA sequence: TGCAGTGCTACTCCTTTCGGGACAAGGTATTCACCCCTCCACTTT.

This chain connects TRBV9 to TRBJ2-3; 12 nucleotides line up with TRBD2. Germline assignment: CDR1 SGDLS and CDR2 YYNGEE. Germline trimming cut 0 bases from V and 4 bases from J; bases unmatched to any gene: 9. The CDR3 totals 18 residues. The DNA of the CDR3 is TGTGCCAGCAGCGTAGCACGTCCTAGCGGGGGGGACCCAGATACGCAGTATTTT. Translating it yields CASSVARPSGGDPDTQYF.

This clonotype appeared a few times. The gene calls are TRBV20-1 and TRBJ2-2; D not certain. The germline V and J ends were trimmed by 0 bases and 0 bases, with 14 bases remaining between them. Germline values: CDR1 DFQATT, CDR2 SNEGSKA (reference sequence). This CDR3 contains 17 residues. The CDR3 nucleotides are TGCAGTGCTAGAGATCCCCGCCAGGCACCGAACACCGGGGAGCTGTTTTTT. Amino acids: CSARDPRQAPNTGELFF.

This clonotype has a handful of counts. The gene calls are TRBV5-1 and TRBJ2-1; 11 positions match TRBD2. Germline V gene lookup returns CDR1 SGHRS and CDR2 YFSETQ. This CDR3 is built from 17 residues. Unmatched junction bases numbered 5, after V lost 2 bases and J lost 1 base. The CDR3 sequence is CASSFPSGRSSYNEQFF. The CDR3 DNA reads TGCGCCAGCAGCTTCCCTAGCGGGAGGTCTTCCTACAATGAGCAGTTCTTC.

This clonotype was counted only a few times. The CDR3 reads CASRASGLSRRYTF. As DNA, the CDR3 is TGTGCCAGCAGGGCCTCGGGGCTCAGTAGGCGCTACACCTTC. The V gene is TRBV2, the J gene TRBJ1-2; D is perhaps TRBD1 (5 bases). Trimming removed 6 bases at V and 9 bases at J, with 20 bases between. The CDR3 extends over 14 amino acids. Germline CDR1 and CDR2: SNHLY and FYNNEI.

The chain joins TRBV3-1 to TRBJ1-1; perhaps TRBD1 as D (5 bases). V lost 3 bases and J lost 3, with 14 bases in between. The CDR3 runs to 15 residues. CDR1 and CDR2 (germline): LGHDT, YNNKEL (reference sequence). CDR3 nucleotides: TGTGCCAGCAGCCATTTTCCGGGGGAGGACACTGAAGCTTTCTTT. Protein sequence: CASSHFPGEDTEAFF. Full variable domain (outside the CDR3, taken from reference TRBV3-1 and TRBJ1-1): DTAVSQTPKYLVTQMGNDKSIKCEQNLGHDTMYWYKQDSKKFLKIMFSYNNKELIINETVPNRFSPKSPDKAHLNLHINSLELGDSAVYFCASSHFPGEDTEAFFGQGTRLTVV.

The rearrangement joins TRBV7-8 to TRBJ1-4; D might be TRBD1 (5 bases). Trimming cost V 2 bases and J 4 bases, with 14 bases left between them. Germline CDR1 SGHVS, CDR2 FQNEAQ. The CDR3 extends over 16 amino acids. The CDR3 region has the DNA TGTGCCAGCAGCTTAAGTCGGGACCGACATAATGAAAAACTGTTTTTT. Protein: CASSLSRDRHNEKLFF.

This clonotype was counted a few times. This chain uses TRBV6-5 with TRBJ1-1; D gene uncertain. Trimming took 1 base from V and 0 from J, leaving 9 bases between them. CDR1 MNHEY and CDR2 SVGAGI come from the germline V gene. This CDR3 is built from 15 residues. CDR3 in amino acids: CASSYWSGMNTEAFF. The CDR3 DNA reads as TGTGCCAGCAGTTACTGGTCGGGCATGAACACTGAAGCTTTCTTT.

This clonotype showed up just a few times. The CDR3 sequence is CASSQRLAGGTDTQYF. The DNA for the CDR3 is TGTGCCAGCAGCCAAAGACTAGCGGGGGGCACAGATACGCAGTATTTT. The V and J genes are TRBV4-2 and TRBJ2-3; TRBD2 matches at 12 bases. There are 16 residues in the CDR3. V shed 2 bases and J 1 base; nucleotides not matched to a gene: 1. The V gene's germline CDR1 is LGHNA and CDR2 YNFKEQ.